The rows below give T cell receptor beta chains drawn from one sample of a study of naive and memory T cell subsets. TCRdb redid the calling of the UMI-ligation and nested PCR reads with MiXCR, one entry per CDR3 protein. The sample lists 90,000 to 120,000 distinct CDR3 sequences, around 15% seen once, with approximately 3% in the top ten. Sample: naive CD8+ T cells from blood. These receptors were collected from a human donor in good health. Each CDR3 is given with its conserved first and last residue. A D gene is named only where the DNA matches it firmly. A row's size may be missing; if present it is once, few, many or a size class.

cdr3_aa cdr3_nt j_call clone_size d_call v_call
CVSSLGQGASYGYTF TGTGTCAGCAGCTTGGGACAGGGGGCTAGCTATGGCTACACCTTC TRBJ1-2 NA TRBD1 TRBV11-2
CASSLSGQSYGYTF TGTGCCAGCAGCCTATCGGGACAGAGTTATGGCTACACCTTC TRBJ1-2 NA TRBD1 TRBV7-9
CASSLAGTGFTEAFF TGTGCCAGCAGCTTAGCCGGGACAGGGTTCACTGAAGCTTTCTTT TRBJ1-1 few TRBD1 TRBV5-4
CASSLDRSSYNEQFF TGTGCCAGCAGTTTGGACAGGAGCTCCTACAATGAGCAGTTCTTC TRBJ2-1 NA TRBD1 TRBV28
CATPEALAGVLTITDTQYF TGTGCCACCCCCGAGGCCCTAGCGGGAGTCCTGACCATCACAGATACGCAGTATTTT TRBJ2-3 NA TRBD2 TRBV6-8
CSAPAGASSYNEQFF TGCAGCGCTCCCGCGGGGGCGAGCTCCTACAATGAGCAGTTCTTC TRBJ2-1 few NA TRBV29-1
CASSHSTTGQGVYEQYF TGCGCCAGCAGCCATTCCACCACGGGGCAGGGGGTGTACGAGCAGTACTTC TRBJ2-7 NA TRBD1 TRBV4-3
CSARDGQGQVGYTF TGCAGTGCTAGAGACGGACAGGGGCAGGTTGGCTACACCTTC TRBJ1-2 few TRBD1 TRBV20-1
CASSQVASSGEQFF TGCGCCAGCAGCCAAGTTGCCAGTTCGGGTGAGCAGTTCTTC TRBJ2-1 NA NA TRBV4-3
CASSYSAGPVRQETQYF TGTGCCAGCAGTTACTCGGCGGGTCCCGTGAGGCAAGAGACCCAGTACTTC TRBJ2-5 few NA TRBV6-6
CASSSADSSHEQYF TGTGCCAGCAGCTCGGCGGATTCGTCTCACGAGCAGTACTTC TRBJ2-7 many NA TRBV7-9
CASSEGSPAQYF TGTGCCAGCAGTGAAGGTAGCCCGGCGCAGTACTTC TRBJ2-7 NA NA TRBV6-1
CASSLFAQGGTEAFF TGTGCCAGCAGTTTATTCGCTCAGGGGGGCACTGAAGCTTTCTTT TRBJ1-1 NA TRBD1 TRBV28
CASSDHRNGQETQYF TGTGCCAGCAGCGACCACAGGAATGGGCAAGAGACCCAGTACTTC TRBJ2-5 many NA TRBV9
CASSLGRGGVTEAFF TGCGCCAGCAGCTTGGGTCGGGGAGGAGTCACTGAAGCTTTCTTT TRBJ1-1 many NA TRBV5-1
CASSHGTSYNEQFF TGTGCCAGCAGCCACGGGACTAGCTACAATGAGCAGTTCTTC TRBJ2-1 many TRBD2 TRBV5-6
CASSPLQGAEAFF TGTGCCAGCAGCCCGCTACAAGGCGCTGAAGCTTTCTTT TRBJ1-1 many NA TRBV5-5
CASREGLAGYNEQFF TGTGCCAGCAGGGAAGGACTAGCGGGATACAATGAGCAGTTCTTC TRBJ2-1 few TRBD2 TRBV27
CASRGTVKTSGDTQYF TGTGCCAGCAGGGGAACAGTGAAGACTAGCGGAGATACGCAGTATTTT TRBJ2-3 few TRBD2 TRBV2
CSAQPLQNNQPQHF TGCAGTGCCCAGCCTTTACAGAACAATCAGCCCCAGCATTTT TRBJ1-5 NA NA TRBV20-1
CASSLILSNYGYTF TGTGCCAGCAGTTTAATACTTTCTAACTATGGCTACACCTTC TRBJ1-2 NA NA TRBV28
CASSVGVTGELFF TGTGCCAGCAGCGTAGGGGTGACCGGGGAGCTGTTTTTT TRBJ2-2 NA NA TRBV9